This is a list of T cell receptor beta chains from one sample in a study of T cell responses to AZD1222 COVID-19 vaccine. Libraries were prepared by immunoSEQ multiplex PCR; TCRdb keeps only in-frame clonotypes and omits some of them. The sample lists 110,000 to 150,000 clones; around 92% were seen once. The material sequenced was peripheral blood, taken 28 days after the second AZD1222 dose. The receptors originated from an adult who received the AZD1222 COVID-19 vaccine. Both conserved end residues are part of each CDR3. The D gene is left open where the match is weak. Where a row states a size, it is once, few, many or the class of an expanded clone; other rows omit it.

v_call: TRBV2
d_call: -
j_call: TRBJ1-2
clone_size: -
cdr3_aa: CASRPTDGYTF
cdr3_nt: TGTGCCAGCAGACCGACAGATGGCTACACCTTC

v_call: TRBV7-9
d_call: -
j_call: TRBJ2-5
clone_size: -
cdr3_aa: CASSLGGGPETQYF
cdr3_nt: TGTGCCAGCAGCTTAGGGGGCGGGCCAGAGACCCAGTACTTC

v_call: TRBV28
d_call: TRBD1
j_call: TRBJ2-3
clone_size: -
cdr3_aa: CASSTRTTGVEADTQYF
cdr3_nt: TGTGCCAGCAGCACCAGGACAACAGGGGTCGAGGCAGATACGCAGTATTTT

v_call: TRBV28
d_call: -
j_call: TRBJ1-4
clone_size: -
cdr3_aa: CASSLHLNEKLFF
cdr3_nt: TGTGCCAGCAGTTTACACCTTAATGAAAAACTGTTTTTT

v_call: TRBV6-5
d_call: -
j_call: TRBJ1-1
clone_size: -
cdr3_aa: CAISRVGGTEAFF
cdr3_nt: TGTGCCATCTCGAGGGTAGGGGGGACTGAAGCTTTCTTT

v_call: TRBV4-3
d_call: TRBD1
j_call: TRBJ1-2
clone_size: -
cdr3_aa: CASSHLGTGNYGYTF
cdr3_nt: TGCGCCAGCAGCCACCTAGGGACAGGAAACTATGGCTACACCTTC

v_call: TRBV12-3/TRBV12-4
d_call: -
j_call: TRBJ2-5
clone_size: -
cdr3_aa: CATTPRQQETQYF
cdr3_nt: TGTGCCACCACGCCGAGACAGCAAGAGACCCAGTACTTC

v_call: TRBV18
d_call: -
j_call: TRBJ1-2
clone_size: -
cdr3_aa: CASSPSEGANYGYTF
cdr3_nt: TGTGCCAGCTCACCATCGGAAGGGGCTAACTATGGCTACACCTTC

v_call: TRBV9
d_call: TRBD1
j_call: TRBJ1-2
clone_size: -
cdr3_aa: CASSGDRGQRVGYTF
cdr3_nt: TGTGCCAGCAGCGGCGACAGGGGTCAGAGGGTTGGCTACACCTTC

v_call: TRBV28
d_call: -
j_call: TRBJ1-5
clone_size: -
cdr3_aa: CASTRGMGNQPQHF
cdr3_nt: TGTGCCAGCACGCGGGGGATGGGCAATCAGCCCCAGCATTTT

v_call: TRBV7-9
d_call: -
j_call: TRBJ2-3
clone_size: -
cdr3_aa: CASSFSITDTQYF
cdr3_nt: TGTGCCAGCAGCTTCAGCATCACAGATACGCAGTATTTT

v_call: TRBV7-9
d_call: TRBD1
j_call: TRBJ1-3
clone_size: -
cdr3_aa: CASSHPLDRAGNTIYF
cdr3_nt: TGTGCCAGCAGCCATCCTCTGGACAGGGCAGGAAACACCATATATTTT

v_call: TRBV3-1/TRBV3-2
d_call: -
j_call: TRBJ1-1
clone_size: -
cdr3_aa: CASSQGGGQGKGAFF
cdr3_nt: TGTGCCAGCAGCCAAGGGGGCGGCCAGGGTAAGGGAGCTTTCTTT

v_call: TRBV30
d_call: -
j_call: TRBJ1-5
clone_size: -
cdr3_aa: CAWSVAGIEPQHF
cdr3_nt: TGTGCCTGGAGTGTCGCTGGCATCGAGCCCCAGCATTTT

v_call: TRBV29-1
d_call: -
j_call: TRBJ1-4
clone_size: -
cdr3_aa: CSAIGEWSEKLFF
cdr3_nt: TGCAGCGCTATCGGGGAATGGAGTGAAAAACTGTTTTTT

v_call: TRBV28
d_call: TRBD1
j_call: TRBJ1-5
clone_size: -
cdr3_aa: CASSADRSNQPQHF
cdr3_nt: TGTGCCAGCAGTGCGGACAGGAGCAATCAGCCCCAGCATTTT

v_call: TRBV21-1
d_call: -
j_call: TRBJ1-4
clone_size: once
cdr3_aa: CASSKEGATNEKLFF
cdr3_nt: TGTGCCAGCAGCAAAGAAGGAGCAACTAATGAAAAACTGTTTTTT

v_call: TRBV15
d_call: -
j_call: TRBJ1-5
clone_size: -
cdr3_aa: CATSTPLGGQPQHF
cdr3_nt: TGTGCCACCAGCACCCCCCTGGGGGGCCAGCCCCAGCATTTT

v_call: TRBV5-1
d_call: -
j_call: TRBJ1-5
clone_size: -
cdr3_aa: CASSLGEGQPQHF
cdr3_nt: TGCGCCAGCAGCTTGGGGGAGGGTCAGCCCCAGCATTTT

v_call: TRBV30
d_call: -
j_call: TRBJ2-2
clone_size: -
cdr3_aa: CAWSVQRTGELFF
cdr3_nt: TGTGCCTGGAGTGTACAGCGGACCGGGGAGCTGTTTTTT

v_call: TRBV18
d_call: -
j_call: TRBJ1-2
clone_size: -
cdr3_aa: CASSPPGAVYGYTF
cdr3_nt: TGTGCCAGCTCACCACCGGGGGCAGTCTATGGCTACACCTTC

v_call: TRBV5-1
d_call: -
j_call: TRBJ1-6
clone_size: -
cdr3_aa: CASSLGVDSPLHF
cdr3_nt: TGCGCCAGCAGCTTGGGAGTGGATTCACCCCTCCACTTT

v_call: TRBV30
d_call: TRBD1
j_call: TRBJ2-7
clone_size: -
cdr3_aa: CAWSVWGNRGTEQYF
cdr3_nt: TGTGCCTGGAGTGTATGGGGCAACAGGGGGACGGAGCAGTACTTC

v_call: TRBV18
d_call: -
j_call: TRBJ1-2
clone_size: -
cdr3_aa: CASSQNRREGGYTF
cdr3_nt: TGTGCCAGCTCACAGAATCGCAGGGAAGGTGGCTACACCTTC

v_call: TRBV10-3
d_call: -
j_call: TRBJ1-1
clone_size: -
cdr3_aa: CAISQGQPLNTEAFF
cdr3_nt: TGTGCCATCAGTCAGGGGCAGCCATTGAACACTGAAGCTTTCTTT

v_call: TRBV14
d_call: -
j_call: TRBJ1-2
clone_size: -
cdr3_aa: CASSQGLGAYGYTF
cdr3_nt: TGTGCCAGCAGCCAAGGTTTGGGTGCTTATGGCTACACCTTC

v_call: TRBV18
d_call: TRBD1
j_call: TRBJ2-5
clone_size: -
cdr3_aa: CASSPPTGVQETQYF
cdr3_nt: TGTGCCAGCTCACCACCGACAGGGGTCCAAGAGACCCAGTACTTC

v_call: TRBV13
d_call: -
j_call: TRBJ2-1
clone_size: -
cdr3_aa: CASSLGFSDEQFF
cdr3_nt: TGTGCCAGCAGCTTAGGATTTTCCGATGAGCAGTTCTTC

v_call: TRBV5-4
d_call: TRBD1
j_call: TRBJ1-1
clone_size: once
cdr3_aa: CASSPGGVMNTEAFF
cdr3_nt: TGTGCCAGCAGCCCAGGGGGGGTCATGAACACTGAAGCTTTCTTT

v_call: TRBV27
d_call: -
j_call: TRBJ2-2
clone_size: -
cdr3_aa: CASSTIQTGELFF
cdr3_nt: TGTGCCAGCAGCACTATTCAGACAGGGGAGCTGTTTTTT

v_call: TRBV28
d_call: -
j_call: TRBJ1-6
clone_size: few
cdr3_aa: CASSLLYRPLHF
cdr3_nt: TGTGCCAGCAGTTTATTGTACAGGCCCCTCCACTTT

v_call: TRBV7-2
d_call: TRBD1
j_call: TRBJ1-6
clone_size: -
cdr3_aa: CASSPGQLYNSPLHF
cdr3_nt: TGTGCCAGCAGCCCGGGACAGCTTTATAATTCACCCCTCCACTTT

v_call: TRBV24-1
d_call: -
j_call: TRBJ1-2
clone_size: once
cdr3_aa: CATSDSGTANYGYTF
cdr3_nt: TGTGCCACCAGTGATTCGGGCACTGCTAACTATGGCTACACCTTC

v_call: TRBV5-1
d_call: -
j_call: TRBJ1-4
clone_size: -
cdr3_aa: CASSPSPGGEEEKLFF
cdr3_nt: TGCGCCAGCAGCCCGTCCCCCGGGGGAGAAGAGGAAAAACTGTTTTTT

v_call: TRBV3-1/TRBV3-2
d_call: TRBD1
j_call: TRBJ1-5
clone_size: once
cdr3_aa: CASSREGQWQPQHF
cdr3_nt: TGTGCCAGCAGCCGTGAGGGACAGTGGCAGCCCCAGCATTTT

v_call: TRBV4-3
d_call: -
j_call: TRBJ2-7
clone_size: once
cdr3_aa: CASSQDRYSSYEQYF
cdr3_nt: TGCGCCAGCAGCCAAGATCGGTACAGTTCCTACGAGCAGTACTTC

v_call: TRBV7-3
d_call: TRBD2
j_call: TRBJ2-2
clone_size: -
cdr3_aa: CASSFRASGSTGELFF
cdr3_nt: TGTGCCAGCAGCTTTCGAGCTAGCGGGAGCACCGGGGAGCTGTTTTTT

v_call: TRBV25-1
d_call: TRBD1
j_call: TRBJ1-2
clone_size: -
cdr3_aa: CASSDRGAYGYTF
cdr3_nt: TGTGCCAGCAGTGACAGGGGGGCCTATGGCTACACCTTC